The 16 T cell receptor beta chains below were found in one sample sequenced in a study of T cell responses to AZD1222 COVID-19 vaccine. Generated by immunoSEQ multiplex PCR, the TCRdb table keeps only in-frame clones and is missing some. Of more than 85,000 clones listed, roughly 87% are singletons. This material consisted of peripheral blood, taken on day 0 of AZD1222 vaccination. The receptors were gathered from an adult in good health.

J is TRBJ1-2 and V is TRBV27; 10 bases are a match to TRBD1. The CDR3 spans 16 residues. The V segment lost 6 bases and the J segment 8 bases; nucleotides outside the gene matches: 15. The germline gives CDR1 MNHEY, CDR2 SMNVEV (reference sequence). CDR3 sequence: CASRQRAGQGLYGYTF. The CDR3, as DNA: TGTGCCAGCAGACAGCGCGCGGGACAGGGGCTGTACGGCTACACCTTC.

J is TRBJ2-7 and V is TRBV6-2 or TRBV6-3; D is ambiguous. The V end was cut by 2 bases, the J end by 7 bases, with 24 bases between. The germline CDR1 and CDR2 sequences are MNHEY and SVGEGT. The CDR3 has 17 amino acids. CDR3: CASSYTDLGRRVREQYF. The DNA of the CDR3 is TGTGCCAGCAGTTACACGGATCTAGGACGTCGGGTGAGGGAGCAGTACTTC.

The chain couples TRBV7-2 to TRBJ2-3; no definite D call. CDR3 size: 15 residues. The V and J ends lost 5 bases and 4 bases respectively, with 16 bases between them. Germline V gene lookup returns CDR1 SGHTA and CDR2 FQGNSA. Written as DNA, the CDR3 is TGTGCCAGCAGCCCCCGGTCCGGGTCCCCAGATACGCAGTATTTT. It specifies CASSPRSGSPDTQYF. The variable domain in full, completed from reference TRBV7-2 and TRBJ2-3, reads GAGVSQSPSNKVTEKGKDVELRCDPISGHTALYWYRQSLGQGLEFLIYFQGNSAPDKSGLPSDRFSAERTGGSVSTLTIQRTQQEDSAVYLCASSPRSGSPDTQYFGPGTRLTVL.

This clone has only a few counts. The J gene is TRBJ2-7, the V gene TRBV6-2 or TRBV6-3; possibly TRBD1 for D (6 bases). This CDR3 has 15 amino acids. The germline CDR1 and CDR2 sequences are MNHEY and SVGEGT. Trimming shortened V by 5 bases and J by 2 bases, and 16 bases separated the two germline ends. In nucleotides, the CDR3 is TGTGCCAGCAGTACTACCCTCCGGGACACCTACGAGCAGTACTTC. This sequence encodes CASSTTLRDTYEQYF.

CDR3 nucleotides: TGCGCCAGCAGTCAACGAACAGGGGGTTCACCCCTCCACTTT. It encodes CASSQRTGGSPLHF. The V and J genes are TRBV23-1 and TRBJ1-6, with 8 bases lining up with TRBD1. TRBV23-1 is given ORF status, its function remaining uncertain. The junction had 3 bases not matched to a gene; V was cut back by 2 bases and J by 9 bases. The CDR3 length is 14 residues.

V gene TRBV19 combines with J gene TRBJ1-2; TRBD1 matches 7 bases. J lost 7 bases, V lost 5 bases, and 4 bases had no gene match. Germline values: CDR1 LNHDA, CDR2 SQIVND (reference sequence). CDR3 length: 12 amino acids. This chain's CDR3 is CASSQTGSGYTF. The CDR3 DNA reads as TGTGCCAGTAGTCAGACAGGGAGTGGCTACACCTTC. Full variable domain (rest looked up from reference TRBV19 and TRBJ1-2): DGGITQSPKYLFRKEGQNVTLSCEQNLNHDAMYWYRQDPGQGLRLIYYSQIVNDFQKGDIAEGYSVSREKKESFPLTVTSAQKNPTAFYLCASSQTGSGYTFGSGTRLTVV.

V is TRBV30 and J is TRBJ1-4, with D unclear. CDR3 length: 11 amino acids. CDR1 is GTSNPN and CDR2 is SVGIG in the germline V gene (reference sequence). Trimming took 4 bases from V and 5 from J, leaving 5 bases between them. The CDR3 DNA sequence: TGTGCCTGGATGGGAAATGAAAAACTGTTTTTT. It encodes CAWMGNEKLFF.

The chain links TRBV10-1 to TRBJ2-3; no clear D gene. This CDR3 is built from 12 residues. V lost 5 bases and J 3 bases, leaving 6 bases between the germline ends. CDR1 and CDR2 (germline): WNHNN, SYGVQD (reference sequence). CDR3 amino acids: CASSPSTDTQYF. In DNA form, the CDR3 reads TGCGCCAGCAGTCCCTCAACAGATACGCAGTATTTT.

This clone was seen ten or more times. The chain links TRBV6-1 to TRBJ1-2; D remains ambiguous. The CDR3 loop spans 14 amino acids. Germline CDR1 is MNHNS and CDR2 is SASEGT. The V end was cut by 0 bases, the J end by 4 bases, with 9 bases between. CDR3 sequence (DNA): TGTGCCAGCAGTGAAGCAGGGTATGGCTATGGCTACACCTTC. Its protein product is CASSEAGYGYGYTF.

The chain uses TRBV11-2 and TRBJ1-1; 7 bases map to TRBD1. V lost 1 base and J lost 8; bases outside the gene matches: 10. There are 15 residues in the CDR3. The germline V gene encodes CDR1 SGHAT and CDR2 FQNNGV. This chain's CDR3 is CASSLGTGVVTEAFF. CDR3 DNA sequence: TGTGCCAGCAGCTTAGGAACAGGGGTCGTTACGGAAGCTTTCTTT.

This clone was found once. The chain is built from TRBV5-1 and TRBJ1-1; 9 bases are shared with TRBD1. V lost 4 bases to trimming and J lost 6 bases; unmatched junction nucleotides: 13. Germline CDR1 is SGHRS and CDR2 is YFSETQ. The CDR3 has 16 residues. CDR3 nucleotide sequence: TGCGCCAGCAGCACAGGACAGGGGAAATTGAGAGCTGAAGCTTTCTTT. Translation gives CASSTGQGKLRAEAFF.

The J gene is TRBJ1-2, the V gene TRBV5-1, with a possible D match to TRBD1 (5 bases). This CDR3 contains 14 residues. Germline lookup yields CDR1 SGHRS and CDR2 YFSETQ. V lost 2 bases and J lost 2, with 10 bases in between. DNA for the CDR3: TGCGCCAGCAGCTTAAGGACACAAAACTATGGCTACACCTTC. This sequence encodes CASSLRTQNYGYTF.

The chain employs TRBV7-9 and TRBJ1-2; 10 bases are a match to TRBD1. In germline, CDR1 is SEHNR, CDR2 FQNEAQ (reference sequence). The CDR3 is 15 residues long. V lost 5 bases to trimming and J lost 1 base; unmatched junction nucleotides: 4. The CDR3 here is CASSPGQGLNYGYTF. CDR3 DNA: TGTGCCAGCAGCCCGGGACAGGGGCTTAACTATGGCTACACCTTC.

This chain connects TRBV4-3 to TRBJ2-7; 7 bases map to TRBD2. The V segment lost 1 base and the J segment 6 bases; nucleotides outside the gene matches: 6. There are 14 residues in the CDR3. Germline V gene lookup returns CDR1 LGHNA and CDR2 YSLEER. The DNA for the CDR3 is TGCGCCAGCAGCCAAGCCCGGCGGGAGAGCGAGCAGTACTTC. Translated, it gives CASSQARRESEQYF.

The genes are TRBV3-1 (or the pseudogene TRBV3-2) and TRBJ1-2, with D unresolved. The V and J ends lost 5 bases and 4 bases respectively, with 8 bases between them. The length of the CDR3 is 12 residues. Germline CDR1 reads LGHDT; CDR2 reads YNNKEL (reference sequence). The CDR3 is CASSTGGYGYTF. The CDR3 nucleotides are TGTGCCAGCAGCACTGGTGGCTATGGCTACACCTTC.

V gene TRBV10-3 combines with J gene TRBJ2-7, with D unclear. There are 12 residues in the CDR3. From germline, CDR1 is ENHRY and CDR2 SYGVKD. Trimming pared 0 bases from V and 10 bases from J, leaving 10 bases between. In nucleotides, the CDR3 is TGTGCCATCAGTGAGTCGACTGACACCCAGTACTTC. Protein sequence: CAISESTDTQYF.